A single sample gave rise to the 10 T cell receptor beta chains below, sequenced in a study of blood T cells in healthy people across ages (dated by TCRdb to the mid-2010s). To prepare the library, 5' RACE was applied. The sequencer was an Illumina HiSeq 2500. A second PCR of roughly 6 to 12 cycles was run with a J-beta primer mix and a sample-barcoded 5' primer. The public reads were run again by TCRdb, first through fastp at Q25 and then through MiXCR, and only productive beta chains were kept. Entries are consolidated by CDR3 protein sequence, retaining the most common genes and DNA. Counted in this sample were about 1.6 million distinct CDR3 sequences; about 31% of them appeared once. The ten largest clones capture 11% of the sample. Material for sequencing was blood. These receptors were collected from a woman aged 25-40 years in good health.

The chain uses TRBV20-1 and TRBJ2-3, with 11 bases matching TRBD2. The ends lost 0 bases at V and 0 bases at J; junction bases unmatched: 11. In germline, CDR1 is DFQATT, CDR2 SNEGSKA (reference sequence). CDR3 length: 19 residues. The DNA of the CDR3 is TGCAGTGCTAGAGATAGTAGTAGCGGGAGGGTTATTAGCACAGATACGCAGTATTTT. Encoded protein: CSARDSSSGRVISTDTQYF.

This clonotype was recorded a few times. The rearrangement uses TRBV6-1 and TRBJ2-3, with 16 bases that match TRBD2. The trim removed 4 bases at V and 6 bases at J, leaving 13 bases unmatched. This CDR3 spans 19 amino acids. Germline V CDR1 and CDR2: MNHNS, SASEGT. The CDR3 region is CASSGPSGLAGGPGDTQYF. Here the CDR3 DNA reads TGTGCCAGCAGTGGCCCCTCGGGACTAGCGGGAGGGCCAGGGGATACGCAGTATTTT.

CDR3 DNA: TGTGCCAGCAGTACCGGGACTGGAAACGAGCAGTACTTC. It yields the protein CASSTGTGNEQYF. The V call is TRBV28, the J call TRBJ2-7; TRBD2 might be the D (6 bases). V lost 5 bases, J lost 5 bases, and 13 bases lay in between. The germline V gene has CDR1 MDHEN and CDR2 SYDVKM. The CDR3 loop spans 13 amino acids.

V is TRBV2 and J is TRBJ2-7; TRBD1 agrees at 8 bases. The CDR3 sequence is 14 residues long. CDR1 is SNHLY, CDR2 FYNNEI, per germline. V lost 6 bases, J lost 3 bases, and 7 bases stayed unmatched. CDR3 nucleotides: TGTGCCAGCAGCCTACTGGGGACAGGCTACGAGCAGTACTTC. Translating gives CASSLLGTGYEQYF.

The genes are TRBV5-6 and TRBJ1-2; D is perhaps TRBD1 (5 bases). The CDR3 is made up of 12 amino acids. Trimming removed 7 bases from V and 4 bases from J, with 11 bases in between. CDR1 SGHDT and CDR2 YYEEEE come from the germline V gene. In nucleotides, the CDR3 is TGTGCCAGCGCTCCGGGGGGCTATGGCTACACCTTC. This sequence encodes CASAPGGYGYTF.

This clonotype was observed once. Sequence at one end of the junction differs from germline and may be a read error. This CDR3 reads CASTAGTSGNNEQFF. The CDR3 bases are TGCGCCAGCACCGCAGGGACTAGCGGAAACAATGAGCAGTTCTTC. The V call is TRBV27, the J call TRBJ2-1; 11 nucleotides match TRBD2. This CDR3 comprises 15 residues. Germline-derived CDR1 and CDR2 are MNHEY and SMNVEV (reference sequence).

This clonotype was counted between two and nine times. The chain employs TRBV10-2 and TRBJ2-7, with a possible D match to TRBD1 (7 bases). Looked up from germline, CDR1 is WSHSY and CDR2 is SAAADI. V was shortened by 7 bases and J by 3 bases, with 13 bases between the two germline ends. The CDR3 totals 13 residues. CDR3 amino acids: CASNGGGIYEQYF. DNA for the CDR3: TGCGCCAGCAATGGAGGGGGCATCTACGAGCAGTACTTC.

The table lists this clonotype with a few counts. This chain connects TRBV4-2 to TRBJ2-7; perhaps TRBD2 as D (6 bases). The CDR3 is 17 residues long. CDR1 and CDR2 from the germline V gene are LGHNA and YNFKEQ. Trimming took off 1 base at V and 2 bases at J, with 18 bases between the two ends. CDR3: CASSQAQGGTLAYEQYF. The DNA of the CDR3 is TGTGCCAGCAGCCAAGCTCAGGGCGGGACCTTGGCCTACGAGCAGTACTTC.

The rearrangement joins TRBV7-9 to TRBJ2-3; D not resolved. The CDR3 has 15 residues. CDR1 SEHNR and CDR2 FQNEAQ come from the germline V gene (reference sequence). Trimming took 5 bases from V and 0 from J, leaving 12 bases between them. The CDR3 nucleotides read TGTGCCAGCAGCGATGGTACAGCTAGCACAGATACGCAGTATTTT. Amino acid sequence: CASSDGTASTDTQYF.

The rearrangement uses TRBV5-1 and TRBJ2-7, with D possibly TRBD1 on 7 matching bases. The length of the CDR3 is 15 residues. Germline V CDR1 and CDR2: SGHRS, YFSETQ. V was trimmed by 3 bases and J by 3 bases, leaving 16 bases between them. In nucleotides, the CDR3 is TGCGCCAGCAGCTCCCAGGGGGGATCTATCTACGAGCAGTACTTC. Translation gives CASSSQGGSIYEQYF.